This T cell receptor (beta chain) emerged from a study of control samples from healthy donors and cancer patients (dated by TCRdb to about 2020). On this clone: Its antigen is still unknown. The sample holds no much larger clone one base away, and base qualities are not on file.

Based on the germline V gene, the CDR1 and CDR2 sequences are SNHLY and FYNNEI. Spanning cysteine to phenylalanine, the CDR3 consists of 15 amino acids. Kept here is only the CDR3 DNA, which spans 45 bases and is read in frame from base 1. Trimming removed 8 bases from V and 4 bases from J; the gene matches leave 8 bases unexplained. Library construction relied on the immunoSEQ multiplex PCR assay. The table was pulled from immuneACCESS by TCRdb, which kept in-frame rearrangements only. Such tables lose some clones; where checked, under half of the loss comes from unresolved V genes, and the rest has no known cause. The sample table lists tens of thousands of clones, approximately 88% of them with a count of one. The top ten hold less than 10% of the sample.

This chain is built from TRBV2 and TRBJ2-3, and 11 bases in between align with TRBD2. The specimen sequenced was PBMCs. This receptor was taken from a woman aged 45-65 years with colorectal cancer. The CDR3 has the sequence CASFLGLAGPDTQYF. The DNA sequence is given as TGTGCCAGCTTCTTAGGACTAGCGGGCCCAGATACGCAGTATTTT. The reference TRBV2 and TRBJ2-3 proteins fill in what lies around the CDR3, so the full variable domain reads EPEVTQTPSHQVTQMGQEVILRCVPISNHLYFYWYRQILGQKVEFLVSFYNNEISEKSEIFDDQFSVERPDGSNFTLKIRSTKLEDSAMYFCASFLGLAGPDTQYFGPGTRLTVL.